One T cell receptor (beta chain) is described in this entry. The sample belongs to a study of blood T cell repertoires in COVID-19. Produced via immunoSEQ multiplex PCR; TCRdb's table is partial and in-frame only. The sample carries 180,000 or so clones, around 79% recorded once. The source of this sequence is a man in his fifties or sixties who had recovered from COVID-19. The sequenced material came from PBMCs or T cells enriched from blood (not recorded which).

The CDR3 DNA reads TGTGCCAGTAGTACAACCTGGGGCTCTAACTATGGCTACACCTTC. This sequence encodes CASSTTWGSNYGYTF. This rearrangement joins TRBV19 to TRBJ1-2, with TRBD1 as a possible D gene (5 bases). CDR1 is LNHDA, CDR2 SQIVND, per germline (reference sequence). Trimming shortened V by 4 bases and J by 0 bases, and 12 bases separated the two germline ends. CDR3 length: 15 amino acids.